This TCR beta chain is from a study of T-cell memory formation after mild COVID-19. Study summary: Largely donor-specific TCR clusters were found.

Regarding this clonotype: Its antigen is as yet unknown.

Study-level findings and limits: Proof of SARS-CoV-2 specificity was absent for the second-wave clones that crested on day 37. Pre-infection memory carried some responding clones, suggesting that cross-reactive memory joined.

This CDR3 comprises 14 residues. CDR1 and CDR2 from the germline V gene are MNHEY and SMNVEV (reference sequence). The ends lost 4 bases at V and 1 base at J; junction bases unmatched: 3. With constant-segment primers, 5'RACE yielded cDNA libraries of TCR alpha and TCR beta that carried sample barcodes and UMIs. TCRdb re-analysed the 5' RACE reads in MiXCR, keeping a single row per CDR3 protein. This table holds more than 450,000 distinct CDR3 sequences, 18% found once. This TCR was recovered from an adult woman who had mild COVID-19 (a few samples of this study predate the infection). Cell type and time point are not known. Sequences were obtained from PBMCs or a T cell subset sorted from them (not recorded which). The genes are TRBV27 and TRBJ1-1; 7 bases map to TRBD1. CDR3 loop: CASSSDRQNTEAFF. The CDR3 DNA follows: TGTGCCAGCAGTTCGGACAGGCAGAACACTGAAGCTTTCTTT.